The 13 T cell receptor beta chains below all came from one sample that was sequenced in a study of early T cells in non-severe SARS-CoV-2 infection (dated by TCRdb to 2020 to 2023). The method behind the library was 5' RACE. TCRdb names NextSeq 500 as the instrument used. The raw public reads went through TCRdb reprocessing: fastp at Q25, MiXCR clone calling, in-frame beta chains kept. Under each unique CDR3 protein, matching rows form one entry showing the most common genes and DNA. Across this sample there are some 57,000 distinct CDR3 sequences, with 10% to 11% seen only once. The top ten clones comprise about 1.5% of the sample. The sequenced material came from whole blood. These receptors all stem from an adult who was a healthcare worker with PCR-confirmed SARS-CoV-2 infection or an uninfected control (not recorded which).

This clonotype was seen many times. CDR3 DNA sequence: TGTGCCACAACTCCACGGACAAATAACACTGAAGCTTTCTTT. This sequence encodes CATTPRTNNTEAFF. V is TRBV6-5 and J is TRBJ1-1, with D perhaps TRBD1 (5 bases). This CDR3 is 14 amino acids long. V lost 10 bases to trimming and J lost 2 bases, with 17 bases between them. Germline V gives CDR1 MNHEY, CDR2 SVGAGI.

This clonotype has only a few counts. The chain joins TRBV4-3 to TRBJ2-7; D remains unclear. The germline CDR1 and CDR2 sequences are LGHNA and YSLEER. The V and J ends lost 0 bases and 7 bases respectively, with 16 bases between them. CDR3 length: 15 residues. The CDR3 coding sequence is TGCGCCAGCAGCCAAGATTCGGGCCCCACAGAAGAGCAGTACTTC. It codes for CASSQDSGPTEEQYF.

This clonotype occurred many times. The V call is TRBV18, the J call TRBJ1-4; D uncertain. Germline-derived CDR1 and CDR2 are KGHSH and LQKENI. V gave up 4 bases and J gave up 4 bases, with 7 bases separating them. There are 13 residues in the CDR3. CDR3 protein: CASSRQVNEKLFF. In DNA, the CDR3 is TGTGCCAGCTCACGACAAGTTAATGAAAAACTGTTTTTT.

This clonotype was detected many times. The V gene is TRBV27, the J gene TRBJ2-1; TRBD1 is a possible D gene (6 bases). This CDR3 is 18 amino acids long. With 0 bases removed from V and 1 base from J, the gap between germline ends came to 16 bases. CDR1 MNHEY and CDR2 SMNVEV come from the germline V gene (reference sequence). CDR3 nucleotide sequence: TGTGCCAGCAGTTTATCTGGCAGGTTGACAGGTTCCTACAATGAGCAGTTCTTC. It is translated as CASSLSGRLTGSYNEQFF.

In its sample, this clonotype was seen many times. The chain joins TRBV9 to TRBJ1-1; D perhaps matches TRBD1 (6 bases). Germline CDR1 and CDR2: SGDLS and YYNGEE. This CDR3 is built from 16 residues. With 4 bases removed from V and 1 base from J, the gap between germline ends came to 17 bases. DNA for the CDR3: TGTGCCAGCAGCCCCCCATCCCGGGGGCGGAACACTGAAGCTTTCTTT. Amino acids: CASSPPSRGRNTEAFF. Full variable domain (remainder filled in from reference TRBV9 and TRBJ1-1): DSGVTQTPKHLITATGQRVTLRCSPRSGDLSVYWYQQSLDQGLQFLIQYYNGEERAKGNILERFSAQQFPDLHSELNLSSLELGDSALYFCASSPPSRGRNTEAFFGQGTRLTVV.

The chain has TRBV5-5 and TRBJ2-7, with TRBD2 as a possible D gene (5 bases). The CDR3 extends over 12 amino acids. The V end was cut by 2 bases, the J end by 5 bases, with 8 bases between. Germline assignment: CDR1 SGHKS and CDR2 YYEKEE (reference sequence). The CDR3 region has the DNA TGTGCCAGCAGCTTCGGGGTCCACGAGCAGTACTTC. Protein sequence: CASSFGVHEQYF.

This clonotype has ten or more counts. This rearrangement joins TRBV5-4 to TRBJ2-5; D ambiguous. Germline V CDR1 and CDR2: SGHNT, YYREEE (reference sequence). V gave up 1 base and J gave up 0 bases, with 7 bases separating them. This CDR3 is 14 amino acids long. Here the CDR3 DNA reads TGTGCCAGCAGCTTGTCGCTGTACCAAGAGACCCAGTACTTC. It codes for CASSLSLYQETQYF.

The sample holds a few counts of this clonotype. The J gene is TRBJ1-2, the V gene TRBV3-1; D ambiguous. V lost 0 bases, J lost 4 bases, and 9 bases lay in between. The CDR3 is made up of 14 amino acids. In germline, CDR1 is LGHDT, CDR2 YNNKEL (reference sequence). The CDR3 loop is CASSQEARSYGYTF. DNA of the CDR3: TGTGCCAGCAGCCAAGAGGCCAGATCCTATGGCTACACCTTC. Variable domain in full (rest from reference TRBV3-1 and TRBJ1-2): DTAVSQTPKYLVTQMGNDKSIKCEQNLGHDTMYWYKQDSKKFLKIMFSYNNKELIINETVPNRFSPKSPDKAHLNLHINSLELGDSAVYFCASSQEARSYGYTFGSGTRLTVV.

This clonotype came up many times. The chain has TRBV20-1 and TRBJ1-5, with a tentative D call TRBD1 (5 bases). Trimming took off 6 bases at V and 5 bases at J, with 14 bases between the two ends. This CDR3 has 13 amino acids. Germline CDR1 is DFQATT and CDR2 is SNEGSKA (reference sequence). The CDR3 loop is CSAGQGPYQPQHF. The CDR3 DNA reads as TGCAGTGCGGGCCAGGGTCCTTATCAGCCCCAGCATTTT.

This clonotype was found many times. This rearrangement joins TRBV28 to TRBJ2-6; tentative D call: TRBD2 (5 bases). The germline gives CDR1 MDHEN, CDR2 SYDVKM. The length of the CDR3 is 16 residues. V lost 6 bases and J 2 bases, leaving 14 bases between the germline ends. This CDR3 reads CASSNLRTPGANVLTF. DNA of the CDR3: TGTGCCAGCAGCAACCTAAGGACTCCTGGGGCCAACGTCCTGACTTTC.

The table lists this clonotype with many counts. The chain uses TRBV6-5 and TRBJ1-6, with 10 nucleotides matching TRBD1. The CDR3 is made up of 14 amino acids. J was trimmed by 9 bases and V by 7 bases; bases with no gene match: 6. The V gene's germline CDR1 is MNHEY and CDR2 SVGAGI. Here the CDR3 reads CASTQDRGRSPLHF. The CDR3 region has the DNA TGTGCCAGCACCCAAGACAGGGGGCGTTCACCCCTCCACTTT.

This clonotype was seen ten or more times. The chain carries TRBV6-2 or TRBV6-3 and TRBJ2-1, with 8 nucleotides matching TRBD2. J gave up 6 bases and V 4 bases, and 8 bases lay outside the gene matches. The CDR3 contains 15 residues. In germline, CDR1 is MNHEY, CDR2 SVGEGT. CDR3 nucleotides: TGTGCCAGCAGTTCCGCCGGGGGGGCATCCAATGAGCAGTTCTTC. Amino acids: CASSSAGGASNEQFF.

V usage is TRBV19 and J usage is TRBJ2-5; 9 bases align to TRBD1. Unmatched junction bases numbered 5, after V lost 1 base and J lost 5 bases. The germline V gene has CDR1 LNHDA and CDR2 SQIVND (reference sequence). The CDR3 runs to 15 residues. The CDR3 DNA is TGTGCCAGTAGTATAGCCTTGGACAGGGGCGAGACCCAGTACTTC. Protein product: CASSIALDRGETQYF.